This TCR beta chain was recovered during a study of blood T cells in healthy people across ages. A J-beta primer mix and a sample-barcoded 5' primer were used in a second PCR of about 7 to 11 cycles. TCRdb ran MiXCR on the 5' RACE reads and lists one entry per CDR3 protein. The sample contains more than 650,000 distinct CDR3 sequences, about a fifth of which appear only once. The CDR3 covers 13 residues. Germline V lookup: CDR1 DFQATT, CDR2 SNEGSKA (reference sequence). The V end was cut by 4 bases, the J end by 7 bases, with 16 bases between. The J gene is TRBJ2-5, the V gene TRBV20-1, with a weak D call TRBD1 (6 bases). The specimen was blood. The clonotype comes from a man aged 65-85 years in good health. The CDR3 loop reads CSAMDRRYGTQYF. DNA for the CDR3: TGCAGTGCTATGGACAGACGGTATGGGACCCAGTACTTC.